These 20 T cell receptor beta chains came from one sample sequenced in a study of T cell changes during pregnancy in multiple sclerosis. Clones were sequenced by immunoSEQ multiplex PCR, and TCRdb holds only the in-frame ones, with some missing. The top ten hold over 0.45% of the sample, which has approximately 39,000 clones, 90% seen once. The sample here was CD4+ T cells from peripheral blood mononuclear cells, taken in the second trimester of pregnancy. The receptors shown here come from a female donor with multiple sclerosis, enrolled in a pregnancy study.

The chain couples TRBV15 to TRBJ2-2; TRBD2 aligns across 7 bases. V was clipped by 2 bases and J by 0 bases; unmatched bases: 0. CDR1 and CDR2 from the germline V gene are LNHNV and YYDKDF (reference sequence). The CDR3 has 15 amino acids. The CDR3 here is CATSRLAANTGELFF. In DNA form, the CDR3 reads TGTGCCACCAGCAGACTAGCGGCGAACACCGGGGAGCTGTTTTTT. Complete variable domain (other parts from reference TRBV15 and TRBJ2-2): DAMVIQNPRYQVTQFGKPVTLSCSQTLNHNVMYWYQQKSSQAPKLLFHYYDKDFNNEADTPDNFQSRRPNTSFCFLDIRSPGLGDTAMYLCATSRLAANTGELFFGEGSRLTVL.

This chain links TRBV5-1 with TRBJ2-1; 13 bases are a match to TRBD2. The V gene's germline CDR1 is SGHRS and CDR2 YFSETQ. Losses at the gene ends were 3 bases for V and 4 bases for J; bases not matched to a gene: 1. The CDR3 has 15 residues. The CDR3 coding sequence is TGCGCCAGCAGCTGGGGACTAGCGGGATACAATGAGCAGTTCTTC. This gives the protein CASSWGLAGYNEQFF.

V gene TRBV9 combines with J gene TRBJ1-1; a possible D gene is TRBD1 (5 bases). Germline V gene sequence: CDR1 SGDLS, CDR2 YYNGEE. The V gene lost 0 bases and the J gene lost 10 bases, with 13 bases spanning the gap. The CDR3 is 13 residues long. CDR3 sequence reads: CASSVALAGLAFF. The DNA of the CDR3 is TGTGCCAGCAGCGTAGCGCTGGCAGGGCTAGCTTTCTTT.

V usage is TRBV7-9 and J usage is TRBJ2-6; 8 bases are a match to TRBD1. The CDR3 has 15 amino acids. Trimming removed 4 bases from V and 4 bases from J; junction bases left unmatched: 3. CDR1 and CDR2 from the germline V gene are SEHNR and FQNEAQ (reference sequence). CDR3 loop: CASSSGQAGANVLTF. The DNA for the CDR3 is TGTGCCAGCAGCTCGGGACAGGCAGGGGCCAACGTCCTGACTTTC.

The chain employs TRBV7-9 and TRBJ2-5; possible D gene TRBD2, 6 bases. This CDR3 is built from 15 residues. The V and J ends lost 4 bases and 2 bases respectively, with 14 bases between them. Germline lookup yields CDR1 SEHNR and CDR2 FQNEAQ (reference sequence). CDR3 coding DNA: TGTGCCAGCAGCTCGGGCGGGACCGTACAAGAGACCCAGTACTTC. This gives the protein CASSSGGTVQETQYF.

The rearrangement uses TRBV28 and TRBJ1-3, with D unresolved. Germline V gene sequence: CDR1 MDHEN, CDR2 SYDVKM. Trimming left V 3 bases short and J 0 bases short, with 6 bases between. The CDR3 loop spans 14 amino acids. CDR3 in DNA: TGTGCCAGCAGTTTCGTTAACTCTGGAAACACCATATATTTT. The encoded protein is CASSFVNSGNTIYF.

The chain is built from TRBV5-1 and TRBJ2-7; TRBD1 matches 9 bases. Germline values: CDR1 SGHRS, CDR2 YFSETQ. The CDR3 is 14 amino acids. Unmatched junction bases numbered 2, after V lost 3 bases and J lost 1 base. CDR3 nucleotide sequence: TGCGCCAGCAGCTGGGGACAGGGTTCCTACGAGCAGTACTTC. The encoded protein is CASSWGQGSYEQYF.

The J gene is TRBJ2-5, the V gene TRBV27; 7 bases agree with TRBD1. Unmatched junction bases numbered 4, after V lost 3 bases and J lost 3 bases. The CDR3 totals 14 residues. Germline V gene data show CDR1 as MNHEY and CDR2 as SMNVEV (reference sequence). CDR3 sequence reads: CASSFLGQKETQYF. The CDR3 nucleotides are TGTGCCAGCAGTTTCCTGGGACAGAAAGAGACCCAGTACTTC.

The chain links TRBV6-1 to TRBJ1-4; TRBD1 matches at 7 bases. The germline V gene has CDR1 MNHNS and CDR2 SASEGT. The CDR3 runs 13 residues. Trimming at V came to 7 bases and at J to 7 bases, leaving 6 bases not matched to a gene. The CDR3 coding sequence is TGTGCCAGCAAGGGACAGACGGTTGAAAAACTGTTTTTT. As protein: CASKGQTVEKLFF.

The rearrangement uses TRBV6-6 and TRBJ2-7; 8 bases agree with TRBD2. Germline V gives CDR1 MNHNY, CDR2 SVGAGI (reference sequence). V lost 0 bases to trimming and J lost 5 bases; unmatched junction nucleotides: 9. The CDR3 sequence is 16 residues long. The CDR3 DNA reads TGTGCCAGCAGTTACTCATTGAGCGGGGGCCCCCACGAGCAGTACTTC. As protein: CASSYSLSGGPHEQYF.

The chain uses TRBV7-8 and TRBJ2-1; a possible D gene is TRBD1 (6 bases). V was cut by 5 bases and J by 8 bases, with 22 bases left in between. CDR1 is SGHVS, CDR2 FQNEAQ, per germline. There are 16 residues in the CDR3. CDR3 sequence reads: CASSNLQGFTLDEQFF. The CDR3 bases are TGTGCCAGCAGCAATCTACAGGGATTTACCCTCGATGAGCAGTTCTTC. The whole variable domain, filled in from reference TRBV7-8 and TRBJ2-1, reads GAGVSQSPRYKVAKRGQDVALRCDPISGHVSLFWYQQALGQGPEFLTYFQNEAQLDKSGLPSDRFFAERPEGSVSTLKIQRTQQEDSAVYLCASSNLQGFTLDEQFFGPGTRLTVL.

J is TRBJ2-7 and V is TRBV7-6; 7 nucleotides line up with TRBD2. From germline, CDR1 is SGHVS and CDR2 FNYEAQ. The ends lost 5 bases at V and 2 bases at J; junction bases unmatched: 18. The CDR3 sequence is 18 residues long. CDR3 coding DNA: TGTGCCAGCAGCCCTCGGCGGGTTCTAGCGGCAAACCCCTACGAGCAGTACTTC. It translates to CASSPRRVLAANPYEQYF.

The chain carries TRBV30 and TRBJ2-3, with TRBD2 matching 11 bases. This CDR3 spans 16 amino acids. The V gene's germline CDR1 is GTSNPN and CDR2 SVGIG (reference sequence). V shed 0 bases and J 6 bases; nucleotides not matched to a gene: 8. Here the CDR3 DNA reads TGTGCCTGGAGTGTACATAGCGGGAGGGCTAAGGATACGCAGTATTTT. As protein: CAWSVHSGRAKDTQYF. Full variable domain (outside the CDR3, taken from reference TRBV30 and TRBJ2-3): SQTIHQWPATLVQPVGSPLSLECTVEGTSNPNLYWYRQAAGRGLQLLFYSVGIGQISSEVPQNLSASRPQDRQFILSSKKLLLSDSGFYLCAWSVHSGRAKDTQYFGPGTRLTVL.

The chain couples TRBV7-2 to TRBJ2-7; 7 nucleotides align to TRBD2. From germline, CDR1 is SGHTA and CDR2 FQGNSA. J was trimmed by 2 bases and V by 6 bases; bases with no gene match: 10. The CDR3 has 15 residues. Written as DNA, the CDR3 is TGTGCCAGCAGAGAAGGGCCCAGCGGGGCCTACGAGCAGTACTTC. As protein: CASREGPSGAYEQYF. Supplemented by reference TRBV7-2 and TRBJ2-7, the full variable domain reads GAGVSQSPSNKVTEKGKDVELRCDPISGHTALYWYRQSLGQGLEFLIYFQGNSAPDKSGLPSDRFSAERTGGSVSTLTIQRTQQEDSAVYLCASREGPSGAYEQYFGPGTRLTVT.

This chain connects TRBV28 to TRBJ1-1; a possible D gene is TRBD1 (5 bases). The CDR3 is 14 residues long. Germline CDR1 and CDR2: MDHEN and SYDVKM. V gave up 5 bases and J gave up 8 bases, with 18 bases separating them. The CDR3 nucleotides read TGTGCCAGCAGTCCGGCAAGCGGGGGGGGAGAAGCTTTCTTT. It translates to CASSPASGGGEAFF.

This chain uses TRBV4-2 with TRBJ2-1, with a tentative D call TRBD2 (6 bases). This CDR3 region has 19 residues. Germline V gives CDR1 LGHNA, CDR2 YNFKEQ. V gave up 0 bases and J gave up 7 bases, with 25 bases separating them. The CDR3 DNA reads as TGTGCCAGCAGCCAAGAAGCCAAGTTAGGGAGGATTCTGGTTAATGAGCAGTTCTTC. Residues: CASSQEAKLGRILVNEQFF.

The genes are TRBV27 and TRBJ1-1, with 7 bases fitting TRBD1. This CDR3 has 16 amino acids. Germline CDR1 and CDR2: MNHEY and SMNVEV (reference sequence). The junction had 9 bases not matched to a gene; V was cut back by 5 bases and J by 0 bases. CDR3 sequence: CASSQGQPIMNTEAFF. The CDR3 DNA follows: TGTGCCAGCAGTCAGGGACAGCCCATTATGAACACTGAAGCTTTCTTT.

J is TRBJ2-3 and V is TRBV5-1; 7 nucleotides agree with TRBD1. From germline, CDR1 is SGHRS and CDR2 YFSETQ. The length of the CDR3 is 14 residues. Trimming at V came to 4 bases and at J to 2 bases, leaving 4 bases not matched to a gene. The CDR3 region is CASSTGQFTDTQYF. The CDR3 nucleotides read TGCGCCAGCAGCACGGGACAGTTCACAGATACGCAGTATTTT. Full variable domain (rest looked up from reference TRBV5-1 and TRBJ2-3): KAGVTQTPRYLIKTRGQQVTLSCSPISGHRSVSWYQQTPGQGLQFLFEYFSETQRNKGNFPGRFSGRQFSNSRSEMNVSTLELGDSALYLCASSTGQFTDTQYFGPGTRLTVL.

V gene TRBV7-6 combines with J gene TRBJ2-2; D ambiguous. Per the germline V gene, CDR1 is SGHVS and CDR2 is FNYEAQ. The CDR3 consists of 16 residues. The V end lost 0 bases, the J end lost 9 bases, and 17 bases lay between the germline ends. The CDR3 loop reads CASSLAAWADGRELFF. In DNA form, the CDR3 reads TGTGCCAGCAGCTTAGCGGCTTGGGCAGACGGCCGGGAGCTGTTTTTT.

The chain combines TRBV6-5 with TRBJ1-3, with D uncertain. Germline assignment: CDR1 MNHEY and CDR2 SVGAGI. The V end lost 5 bases, the J end lost 11 bases, and 16 bases lay between the germline ends. This CDR3 has 13 amino acids. CDR3 sequence: CASSPGREGSIYF. In DNA form, the CDR3 reads TGTGCCAGCAGTCCCGGACGGGAAGGGTCCATATATTTT.